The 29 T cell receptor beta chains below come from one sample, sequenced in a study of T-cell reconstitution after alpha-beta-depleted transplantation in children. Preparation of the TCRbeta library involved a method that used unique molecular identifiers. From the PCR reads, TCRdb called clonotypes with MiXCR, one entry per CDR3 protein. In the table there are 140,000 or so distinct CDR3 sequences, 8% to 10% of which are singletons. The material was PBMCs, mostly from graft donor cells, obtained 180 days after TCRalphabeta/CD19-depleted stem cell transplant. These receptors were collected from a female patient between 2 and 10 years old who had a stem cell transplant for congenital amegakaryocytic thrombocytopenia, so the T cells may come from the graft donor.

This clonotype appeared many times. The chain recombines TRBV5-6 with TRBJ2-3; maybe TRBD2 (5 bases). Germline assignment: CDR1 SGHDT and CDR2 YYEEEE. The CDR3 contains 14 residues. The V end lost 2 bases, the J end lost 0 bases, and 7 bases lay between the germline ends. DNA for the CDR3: TGTGCCAGCAGCTTTAGGACTAGCACAGATACGCAGTATTTT. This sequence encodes CASSFRTSTDTQYF.

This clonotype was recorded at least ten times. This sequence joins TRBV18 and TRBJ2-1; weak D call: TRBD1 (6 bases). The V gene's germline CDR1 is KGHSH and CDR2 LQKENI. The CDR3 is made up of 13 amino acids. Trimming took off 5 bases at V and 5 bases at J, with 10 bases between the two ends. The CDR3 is CASSKDSDNEQFF. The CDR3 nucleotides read TGTGCCAGCTCAAAGGACAGTGACAATGAGCAGTTCTTC.

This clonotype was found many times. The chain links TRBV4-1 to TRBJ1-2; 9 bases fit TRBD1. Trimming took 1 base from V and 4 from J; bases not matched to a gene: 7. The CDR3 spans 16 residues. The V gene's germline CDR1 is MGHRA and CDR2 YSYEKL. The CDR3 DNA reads TGCGCCAGCAGCCAAGCTCCGACAGGGGGTACCTATGGCTACACCTTC. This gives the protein CASSQAPTGGTYGYTF.

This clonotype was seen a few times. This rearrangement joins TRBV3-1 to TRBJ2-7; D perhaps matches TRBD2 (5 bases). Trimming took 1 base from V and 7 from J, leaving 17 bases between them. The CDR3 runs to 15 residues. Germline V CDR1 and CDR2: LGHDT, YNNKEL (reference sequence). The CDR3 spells CASSQGRAPKSEQYF. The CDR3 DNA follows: TGTGCCAGCAGCCAAGGGCGGGCCCCGAAGAGTGAGCAGTACTTC.

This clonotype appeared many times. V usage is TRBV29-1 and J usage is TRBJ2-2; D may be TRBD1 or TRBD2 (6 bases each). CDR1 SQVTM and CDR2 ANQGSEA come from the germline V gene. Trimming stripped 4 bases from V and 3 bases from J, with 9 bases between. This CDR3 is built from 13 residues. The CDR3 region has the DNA TGCAGCGTTGGAGGGGGGTACACCGGGGAGCTGTTTTTT. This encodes CSVGGGYTGELFF.

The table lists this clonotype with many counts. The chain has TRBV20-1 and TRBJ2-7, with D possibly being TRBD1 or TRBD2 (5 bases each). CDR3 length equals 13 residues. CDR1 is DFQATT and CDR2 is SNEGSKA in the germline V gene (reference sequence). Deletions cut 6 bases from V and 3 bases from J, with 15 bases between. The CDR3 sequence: CSALTEGNYEQYF. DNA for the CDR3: TGCAGTGCCCTTACCGAGGGGAACTACGAGCAGTACTTC.

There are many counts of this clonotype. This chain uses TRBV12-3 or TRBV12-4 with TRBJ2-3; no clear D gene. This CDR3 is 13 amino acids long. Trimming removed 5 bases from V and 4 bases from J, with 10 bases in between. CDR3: CASSALGPDTQYF. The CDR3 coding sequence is TGTGCCAGCAGTGCCTTGGGTCCAGATACGCAGTATTTT.

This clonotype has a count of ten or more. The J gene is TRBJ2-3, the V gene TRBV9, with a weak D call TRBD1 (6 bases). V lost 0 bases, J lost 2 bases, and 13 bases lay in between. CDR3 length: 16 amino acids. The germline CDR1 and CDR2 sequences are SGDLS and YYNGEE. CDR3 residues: CASSVVGDTFTDTQYF. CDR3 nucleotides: TGTGCCAGCAGCGTAGTGGGGGACACCTTCACAGATACGCAGTATTTT.

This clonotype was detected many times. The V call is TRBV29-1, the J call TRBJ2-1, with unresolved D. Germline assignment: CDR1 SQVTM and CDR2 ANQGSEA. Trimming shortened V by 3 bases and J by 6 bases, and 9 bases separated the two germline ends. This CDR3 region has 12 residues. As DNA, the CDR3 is TGCAGCGTTGATATATGGGGCAATGAGCAGTTCTTC. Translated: CSVDIWGNEQFF.

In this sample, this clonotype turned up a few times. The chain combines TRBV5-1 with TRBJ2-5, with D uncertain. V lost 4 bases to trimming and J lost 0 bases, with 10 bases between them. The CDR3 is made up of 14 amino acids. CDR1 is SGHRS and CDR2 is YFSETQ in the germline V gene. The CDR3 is CASSIGPYQETQYF. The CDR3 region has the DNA TGCGCCAGCAGCATAGGACCTTACCAAGAGACCCAGTACTTC. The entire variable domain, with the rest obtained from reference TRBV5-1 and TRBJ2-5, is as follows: KAGVTQTPRYLIKTRGQQVTLSCSPISGHRSVSWYQQTPGQGLQFLFEYFSETQRNKGNFPGRFSGRQFSNSRSEMNVSTLELGDSALYLCASSIGPYQETQYFGPGTRLLVL.

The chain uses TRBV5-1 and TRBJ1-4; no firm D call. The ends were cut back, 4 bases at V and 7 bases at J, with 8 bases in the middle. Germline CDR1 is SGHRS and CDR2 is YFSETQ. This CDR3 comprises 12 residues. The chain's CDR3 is CASSAQGEKLFF. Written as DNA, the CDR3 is TGCGCCAGCAGCGCGCAAGGTGAAAAACTGTTTTTT.

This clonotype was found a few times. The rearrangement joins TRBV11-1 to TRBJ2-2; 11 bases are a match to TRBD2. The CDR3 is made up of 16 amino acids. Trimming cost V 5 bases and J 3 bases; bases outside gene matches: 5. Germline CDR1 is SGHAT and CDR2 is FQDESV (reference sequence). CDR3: CASSLSGRADTGELFF. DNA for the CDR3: TGTGCCAGCAGCCTTAGCGGGAGGGCCGACACCGGGGAGCTGTTTTTT.

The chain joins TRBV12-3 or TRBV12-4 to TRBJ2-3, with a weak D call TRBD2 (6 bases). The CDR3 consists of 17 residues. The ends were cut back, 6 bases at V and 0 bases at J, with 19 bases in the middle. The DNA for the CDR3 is TGTGCCAGCAGCCCCACCAGAGCGGGCCTTAGCACAGATACGCAGTATTTT. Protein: CASSPTRAGLSTDTQYF.

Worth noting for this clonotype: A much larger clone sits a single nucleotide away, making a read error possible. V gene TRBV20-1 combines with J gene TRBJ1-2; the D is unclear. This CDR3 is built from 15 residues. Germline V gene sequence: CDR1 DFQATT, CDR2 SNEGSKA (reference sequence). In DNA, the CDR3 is TGCAGTGCGCGTGCGGCAGGACTAACTAACTATGTCTACACCTTC. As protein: CSARAAGLTNYVYTF.

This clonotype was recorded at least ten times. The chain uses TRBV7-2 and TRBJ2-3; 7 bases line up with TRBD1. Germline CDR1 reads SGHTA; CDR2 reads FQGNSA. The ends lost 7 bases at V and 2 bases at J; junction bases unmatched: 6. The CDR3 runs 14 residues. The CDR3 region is CASTRQGYTDTQYF. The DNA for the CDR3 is TGTGCCAGCACGAGACAGGGATACACAGATACGCAGTATTTT.

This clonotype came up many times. CDR3 DNA sequence: TGTGCCAGCAGTTTCGCGGCAGGGGTAACCTACAATGAGCAGTTCTTC. Translated, it gives CASSFAAGVTYNEQFF. The chain links TRBV12-3 or TRBV12-4 to TRBJ2-1; D perhaps matches TRBD1 (6 bases). The CDR3 length is 16 residues. Trimming cost V 3 bases and J 2 bases, with 14 bases left between them.

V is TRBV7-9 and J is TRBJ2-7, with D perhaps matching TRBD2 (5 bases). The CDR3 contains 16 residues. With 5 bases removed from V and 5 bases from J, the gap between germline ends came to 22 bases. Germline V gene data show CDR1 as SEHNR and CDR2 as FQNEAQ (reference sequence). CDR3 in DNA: TGTGCCAGCAGCCCCACCGGGCCCGAGGGTGTCGACGAGCAGTACTTC. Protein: CASSPTGPEGVDEQYF. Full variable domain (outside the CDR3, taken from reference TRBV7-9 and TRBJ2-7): DTGVSQNPRHKITKRGQNVTFRCDPISEHNRLYWYRQTLGQGPEFLTYFQNEAQLEKSRLLSDRFSAERPKGSFSTLEIQRTEQGDSAMYLCASSPTGPEGVDEQYFGPGTRLTVT.

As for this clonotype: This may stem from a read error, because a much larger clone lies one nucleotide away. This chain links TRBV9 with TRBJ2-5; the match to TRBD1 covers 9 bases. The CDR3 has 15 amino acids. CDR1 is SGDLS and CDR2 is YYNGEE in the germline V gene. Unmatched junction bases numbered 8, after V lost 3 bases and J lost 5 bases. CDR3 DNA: TGTGCCAGCAGCGCCACAGGGGGCAGGGGGGAGACCCAGTACTTC. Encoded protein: CASSATGGRGETQYF.

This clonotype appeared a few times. Written as DNA, the CDR3 is TGCGCCAGCAGCGTAGAGGGACTAGCGGGAGGTAATGAGCAGTTCTTC. It yields the protein CASSVEGLAGGNEQFF. V is TRBV5-1 and J is TRBJ2-1, with TRBD2 matching 15 bases. CDR3 length: 16 amino acids. V trimming: 4 bases; J trimming: 7 bases; junction bases outside the gene matches: 6. Germline V gene data show CDR1 as SGHRS and CDR2 as YFSETQ.

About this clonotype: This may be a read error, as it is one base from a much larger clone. The CDR3 DNA reads as TGTGCCAGCAGCTCGTCCGTGCAGGGCGATGAGCAGTTCTTC. This gives the protein CASSSSVQGDEQFF. The chain recombines TRBV9 with TRBJ2-1; D perhaps matches TRBD1 (5 bases). Germline V gene lookup returns CDR1 SGDLS and CDR2 YYNGEE. V was pared by 4 bases and J by 8 bases, with 16 bases between. This CDR3 is built from 14 residues.

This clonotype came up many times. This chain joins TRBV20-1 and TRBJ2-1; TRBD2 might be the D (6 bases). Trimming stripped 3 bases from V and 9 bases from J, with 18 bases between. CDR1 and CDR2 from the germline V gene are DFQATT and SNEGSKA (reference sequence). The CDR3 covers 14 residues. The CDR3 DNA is TGCAGTGCTAGTGGTCGGGAGTTTAGGGTTGAGCAGTTCTTC. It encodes CSASGREFRVEQFF.

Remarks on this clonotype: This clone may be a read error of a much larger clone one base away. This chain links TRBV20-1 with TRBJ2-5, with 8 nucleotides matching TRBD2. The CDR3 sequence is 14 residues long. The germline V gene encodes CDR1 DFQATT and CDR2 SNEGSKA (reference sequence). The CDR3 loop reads CSASGTSDQETPYF. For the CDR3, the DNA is TGCAGTGCTAGCGGGACTAGTGATCAAGAGACCCCGTACTTC.

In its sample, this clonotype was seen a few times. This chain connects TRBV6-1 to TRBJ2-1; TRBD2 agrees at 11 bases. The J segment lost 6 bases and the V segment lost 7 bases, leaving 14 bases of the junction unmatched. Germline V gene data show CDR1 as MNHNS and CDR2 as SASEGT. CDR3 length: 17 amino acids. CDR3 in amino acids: CASTELNSGRGGNEQFF. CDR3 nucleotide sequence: TGTGCCAGCACGGAACTTAATAGCGGGAGGGGCGGCAATGAGCAGTTCTTC.

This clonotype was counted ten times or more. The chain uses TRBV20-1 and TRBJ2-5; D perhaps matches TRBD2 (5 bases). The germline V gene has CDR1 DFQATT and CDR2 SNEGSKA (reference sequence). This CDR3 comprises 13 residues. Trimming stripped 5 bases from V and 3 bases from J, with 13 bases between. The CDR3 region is CSAVRVEEETQYF. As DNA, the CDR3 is TGCAGTGCTGTACGGGTGGAGGAAGAGACCCAGTACTTC.

The CDR3 here is CASSAGTGFYF. The CDR3 DNA follows: TGTGCCAGCAGTGCCGGGACAGGGTTCTATTTT. The V and J genes are TRBV6-1 and TRBJ1-3; 9 bases match TRBD1. CDR1 and CDR2 from the germline V gene are MNHNS and SASEGT. V dropped 4 bases and J dropped 16; count of bases not matched to a gene: 5. The CDR3 runs to 11 residues.

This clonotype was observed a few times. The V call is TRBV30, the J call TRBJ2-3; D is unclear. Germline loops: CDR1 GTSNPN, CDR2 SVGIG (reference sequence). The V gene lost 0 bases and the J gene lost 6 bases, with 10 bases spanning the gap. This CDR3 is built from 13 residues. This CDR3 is CAWSVPPVDTQYF. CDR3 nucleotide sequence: TGTGCCTGGAGTGTACCCCCGGTGGATACGCAGTATTTT. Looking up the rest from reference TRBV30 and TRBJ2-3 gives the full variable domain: SQTIHQWPATLVQPVGSPLSLECTVEGTSNPNLYWYRQAAGRGLQLLFYSVGIGQISSEVPQNLSASRPQDRQFILSSKKLLLSDSGFYLCAWSVPPVDTQYFGPGTRLTVL.

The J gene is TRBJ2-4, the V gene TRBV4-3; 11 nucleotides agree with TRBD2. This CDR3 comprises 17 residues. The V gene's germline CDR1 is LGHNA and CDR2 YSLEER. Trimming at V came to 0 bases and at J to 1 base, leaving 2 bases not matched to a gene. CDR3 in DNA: TGCGCCAGCAGCCAAGATACTAGCGGGAGTGCCAAAAACATTCAGTACTTC. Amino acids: CASSQDTSGSAKNIQYF.

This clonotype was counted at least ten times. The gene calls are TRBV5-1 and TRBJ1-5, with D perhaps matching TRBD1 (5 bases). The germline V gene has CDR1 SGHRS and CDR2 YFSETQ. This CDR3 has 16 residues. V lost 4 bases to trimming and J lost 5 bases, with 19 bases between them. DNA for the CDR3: TGCGCCAGCAGCGGGTCGACAGCTCCCAGGGATCAGCCCCAGCATTTT. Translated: CASSGSTAPRDQPQHF.

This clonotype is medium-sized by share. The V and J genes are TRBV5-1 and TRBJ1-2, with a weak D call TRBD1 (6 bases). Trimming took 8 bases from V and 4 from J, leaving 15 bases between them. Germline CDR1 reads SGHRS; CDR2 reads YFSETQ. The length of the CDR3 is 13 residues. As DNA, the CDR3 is TGCGCCAGTCGGACAGAGACCCTCTATGGCTACACCTTC. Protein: CASRTETLYGYTF.